The rows below give T cell receptor beta chains drawn from one sample of a study of T cells in Graves' hyperthyroidism and ophthalmopathy. TCRdb re-called the multiplex PCR reads through MiXCR, storing one row per CDR3 protein. The sample holds 540,000 or so distinct CDR3 sequences, around 14% seen once. The sequenced sample consisted of blood. The receptors derive from a woman younger than 45 with Graves' hyperthyroidism. The CDR3 runs from the conserved cysteine through the conserved F or W. Each record gives: clone size, V gene, D gene, J gene, CDR3 protein, CDR3 DNA. The D gene is left open where the match is weak. The listing skips clone size in some rows; elsewhere it reads once, few, many or a size class.

clone size: many
V gene: TRBV20-1
D gene: .
J gene: TRBJ1-1
CDR3 protein: CSAGFGGTEAFF
CDR3 DNA: TGCAGTGCTGGGTTCGGGGGGACTGAAGCTTTCTTT

clone size: many
V gene: TRBV29-1
D gene: .
J gene: TRBJ1-5
CDR3 protein: CSVATEGNQPQHF
CDR3 DNA: TGCAGCGTGGCGACCGAGGGGAATCAGCCCCAGCATTTT

clone size: many
V gene: TRBV18
D gene: TRBD1
J gene: TRBJ1-1
CDR3 protein: CASSPVGDRGDTEAFF
CDR3 DNA: TGTGCCAGCTCACCCGTGGGGGACAGGGGCGACACTGAAGCTTTCTTT

clone size: many
V gene: TRBV11-2
D gene: .
J gene: TRBJ2-1
CDR3 protein: CASSFLRDGSYNEQFF
CDR3 DNA: TGTGCCAGCAGCTTCCTGCGGGATGGCTCCTACAATGAGCAGTTCTTC

clone size: .
V gene: TRBV20-1
D gene: .
J gene: TRBJ2-7
CDR3 protein: CSASRAEPPYEQYF
CDR3 DNA: TGCAGTGCTAGTCGGGCGGAGCCCCCCTACGAGCAGTACTTC

clone size: .
V gene: TRBV6-1
D gene: TRBD1
J gene: TRBJ2-3
CDR3 protein: CASTDRGRSTDTQYF
CDR3 DNA: TGTGCCAGCACCGACAGGGGGAGGAGCACAGATACGCAGTATTTT

clone size: many
V gene: TRBV11-2
D gene: .
J gene: TRBJ2-1
CDR3 protein: CASSLDTGYNEQFF
CDR3 DNA: TGTGCCAGCAGCTTAGATACAGGTTACAATGAGCAGTTCTTC

clone size: .
V gene: TRBV7-3
D gene: .
J gene: TRBJ2-3
CDR3 protein: CASSLTGTQGDTQYF
CDR3 DNA: TGTGCCAGCAGCTTAACCGGGACCCAGGGGGATACGCAGTATTTT

clone size: few
V gene: TRBV24-1
D gene: .
J gene: TRBJ2-1
CDR3 protein: CATSDPGSNEQFF
CDR3 DNA: TGTGCCACCAGTGATCCGGGCAGCAATGAGCAGTTCTTC

clone size: few
V gene: TRBV27
D gene: .
J gene: TRBJ2-7
CDR3 protein: CASSSGDLIYEQYF
CDR3 DNA: TGTGCCAGCAGTTCAGGGGACTTAATTTACGAGCAGTACTTC

clone size: few
V gene: TRBV18
D gene: .
J gene: TRBJ1-3
CDR3 protein: CASSPSHPGGGNTIYF
CDR3 DNA: TGTGCCAGCTCACCGTCCCACCCCGGAGGAGGAAACACCATATATTTT

clone size: .
V gene: TRBV11-2
D gene: TRBD1
J gene: TRBJ1-1
CDR3 protein: CASSLGTGARVWNTEAFF
CDR3 DNA: TGTGCCAGCAGCTTAGGTACAGGGGCGAGGGTGTGGAACACTGAAGCTTTCTTT

clone size: few
V gene: TRBV29-1
D gene: .
J gene: TRBJ1-3
CDR3 protein: CSVVGGEISGNTIYF
CDR3 DNA: TGCAGCGTTGTCGGGGGAGAAATCTCTGGAAACACCATATATTTT

clone size: medium-sized
V gene: TRBV20-1
D gene: TRBD2
J gene: TRBJ2-7
CDR3 protein: CSAYGTSGDYEQYF
CDR3 DNA: TGCAGTGCTTATGGGACTAGCGGAGATTACGAGCAGTACTTC

clone size: few
V gene: TRBV18
D gene: TRBD2
J gene: TRBJ2-1
CDR3 protein: CASSPPTSGDNEQFF
CDR3 DNA: TGTGCCAGCTCACCACCAACTAGCGGGGACAATGAGCAGTTCTTC

clone size: many
V gene: TRBV28
D gene: .
J gene: TRBJ1-5
CDR3 protein: CASSLGGRNQPQHF
CDR3 DNA: TGTGCCAGCAGCTTAGGCGGTAGGAATCAGCCCCAGCATTTT

clone size: few
V gene: TRBV3-1
D gene: .
J gene: TRBJ1-2
CDR3 protein: CASSRTPRGAPGYTF
CDR3 DNA: TGTGCCAGCAGCCGCACCCCCCGGGGGGCGCCTGGCTACACCTTC

clone size: few
V gene: TRBV27
D gene: .
J gene: TRBJ2-5
CDR3 protein: CASSLAGTTIQETQYF
CDR3 DNA: TGTGCCAGCAGTTTAGCCGGGACAACTATCCAAGAGACCCAGTACTTC

clone size: many
V gene: TRBV6-1
D gene: .
J gene: TRBJ2-2
CDR3 protein: CASSLELGMNTGELFF
CDR3 DNA: TGTGCCAGCAGTCTGGAACTAGGGATGAACACCGGGGAGCTGTTTTTT

clone size: many
V gene: TRBV18
D gene: .
J gene: TRBJ2-7
CDR3 protein: CASSPINEQYF
CDR3 DNA: TGTGCCAGCTCACCGATCAACGAGCAGTACTTC

clone size: many
V gene: TRBV7-3
D gene: .
J gene: TRBJ2-5
CDR3 protein: CASGSMRGETQYF
CDR3 DNA: TGTGCCAGCGGTTCTATGAGGGGAGAGACCCAGTACTTC

clone size: .
V gene: TRBV3-1
D gene: TRBD1
J gene: TRBJ1-6
CDR3 protein: CASSQDSGQANSPLHF
CDR3 DNA: TGTGCCAGCAGCCAAGATTCGGGACAGGCTAATTCACCCCTCCACTTT

clone size: .
V gene: TRBV27
D gene: .
J gene: TRBJ2-7
CDR3 protein: CASRPGTSPYEQYF
CDR3 DNA: TGTGCCAGCAGACCCGGGACTTCCCCCTACGAGCAGTACTTC

clone size: .
V gene: TRBV7-3
D gene: TRBD2
J gene: TRBJ2-5
CDR3 protein: CASSSTSGIQETQYF
CDR3 DNA: TGTGCCAGCAGCTCGACTAGCGGGATACAAGAGACCCAGTACTTC

clone size: many
V gene: TRBV18
D gene: .
J gene: TRBJ1-2
CDR3 protein: CASSLEARPGYTF
CDR3 DNA: TGTGCCAGCTCACTGGAAGCCAGACCCGGCTACACCTTC

clone size: .
V gene: TRBV20-1
D gene: .
J gene: TRBJ1-1
CDR3 protein: CSALQEDHTEAFF
CDR3 DNA: TGCAGTGCTCTACAGGAGGACCACACTGAAGCTTTCTTT

clone size: .
V gene: TRBV2
D gene: .
J gene: TRBJ1-1
CDR3 protein: CASKFGGAGTEAFF
CDR3 DNA: TGTGCCAGCAAGTTCGGGGGGGCTGGGACTGAAGCTTTCTTT

clone size: many
V gene: TRBV20-1
D gene: TRBD1
J gene: TRBJ2-7
CDR3 protein: CSARDVRDREHEQYF
CDR3 DNA: TGCAGTGCTAGAGATGTGCGGGACAGGGAACACGAGCAGTACTTC

clone size: .
V gene: TRBV11-3
D gene: TRBD1
J gene: TRBJ1-1
CDR3 protein: CASSLDIGQVEAFF
CDR3 DNA: TGTGCCAGCAGCTTAGATATCGGACAGGTGGAAGCTTTCTTT

clone size: .
V gene: TRBV4-1
D gene: .
J gene: TRBJ2-1
CDR3 protein: CASSQVPKRRYNEQFF
CDR3 DNA: TGCGCCAGCAGCCAAGTCCCGAAACGGAGGTACAATGAGCAGTTCTTC

clone size: many
V gene: TRBV6-1
D gene: .
J gene: TRBJ2-7
CDR3 protein: CASMKTAGGYEQYF
CDR3 DNA: TGTGCCAGCATGAAGACAGCAGGCGGCTACGAGCAGTACTTC

clone size: many
V gene: TRBV4-3
D gene: .
J gene: TRBJ1-6
CDR3 protein: CASSARPGYSPLHF
CDR3 DNA: TGCGCCAGCAGCGCGCGTCCCGGTTATTCACCCCTCCACTTT

clone size: many
V gene: TRBV12-3/TRBV12-4
D gene: TRBD1
J gene: TRBJ2-7
CDR3 protein: CASRTGTEVYEQYF
CDR3 DNA: TGTGCCAGCAGAACCGGGACAGAAGTCTACGAGCAGTACTTC

clone size: few
V gene: TRBV7-2
D gene: TRBD1
J gene: TRBJ2-7
CDR3 protein: CASSSAGTGFREQYF
CDR3 DNA: TGTGCCAGCAGCAGTGCCGGGACAGGGTTCCGCGAGCAGTACTTC

clone size: many
V gene: TRBV7-2
D gene: TRBD2
J gene: TRBJ2-7
CDR3 protein: CASSLGREASYEQYF
CDR3 DNA: TGTGCCAGCAGCTTAGGACGGGAGGCCTCCTACGAGCAGTACTTC

clone size: many
V gene: TRBV10-3
D gene: .
J gene: TRBJ1-1
CDR3 protein: CATGQPNTEAFF
CDR3 DNA: TGTGCCACGGGCCAGCCAAACACTGAAGCTTTCTTT

clone size: many
V gene: TRBV3-1
D gene: TRBD1
J gene: TRBJ1-2
CDR3 protein: CASSQLQGAYGYTF
CDR3 DNA: TGTGCCAGCAGCCAGCTACAGGGGGCTTATGGCTACACCTTC

clone size: many
V gene: TRBV10-3
D gene: TRBD2
J gene: TRBJ2-3
CDR3 protein: CAISEPQLAGGTDTQYF
CDR3 DNA: TGTGCCATCAGTGAGCCACAACTAGCGGGAGGCACAGATACGCAGTATTTT

clone size: .
V gene: TRBV11-2
D gene: TRBD1
J gene: TRBJ2-6
CDR3 protein: CASATIRGLGANVLTF
CDR3 DNA: TGTGCCAGCGCCACGATCAGGGGGCTTGGGGCCAACGTCCTGACTTTC

clone size: many
V gene: TRBV12-3/TRBV12-4
D gene: .
J gene: TRBJ2-3
CDR3 protein: CASSFGAEQSTDTQYF
CDR3 DNA: TGTGCCAGCAGTTTTGGGGCCGAGCAATCCACAGATACGCAGTATTTT

clone size: many
V gene: TRBV20-1
D gene: TRBD1
J gene: TRBJ2-7
CDR3 protein: CSALRTGLGEQYF
CDR3 DNA: TGCAGTGCCCTCAGGACAGGGTTGGGAGAGCAGTACTTC

clone size: few
V gene: TRBV19
D gene: .
J gene: TRBJ2-2
CDR3 protein: CASTTQGGTGELFF
CDR3 DNA: TGTGCCAGTACCACCCAGGGGGGCACCGGGGAGCTGTTTTTT

clone size: many
V gene: TRBV27
D gene: .
J gene: TRBJ2-3
CDR3 protein: CASSILGGGTDTQYF
CDR3 DNA: TGTGCCAGCAGCATCCTCGGGGGAGGCACAGATACGCAGTATTTT

clone size: .
V gene: TRBV30
D gene: TRBD2
J gene: TRBJ2-1
CDR3 protein: CACPKGGSLNEQFF
CDR3 DNA: TGTGCCTGCCCCAAGGGCGGGAGCCTCAATGAGCAGTTCTTC

clone size: many
V gene: TRBV24-1
D gene: .
J gene: TRBJ2-2
CDR3 protein: CATARGSGELFF
CDR3 DNA: TGTGCCACCGCTCGGGGATCCGGGGAGCTGTTTTTT

clone size: many
V gene: TRBV18
D gene: .
J gene: TRBJ1-4
CDR3 protein: CASSPGGLEEKLFF
CDR3 DNA: TGTGCCAGCTCACCGGGGGGGCTTGAGGAAAAACTGTTTTTT

clone size: few
V gene: TRBV6-1
D gene: TRBD1
J gene: TRBJ2-7
CDR3 protein: CASSEGDSEYEQYF
CDR3 DNA: TGTGCCAGCAGTGAAGGGGACAGCGAATACGAGCAGTACTTC

clone size: .
V gene: TRBV20-1
D gene: .
J gene: TRBJ2-7
CDR3 protein: CSAGRNYYEQYF
CDR3 DNA: TGCAGTGCTGGCAGGAACTACTACGAGCAGTACTTC

clone size: .
V gene: TRBV20-1
D gene: TRBD2
J gene: TRBJ2-3
CDR3 protein: CSAGRSAGGNTDTQYF
CDR3 DNA: TGCAGTGCTGGTCGGTCGGCGGGAGGGAACACAGATACGCAGTATTTT

clone size: many
V gene: TRBV2
D gene: .
J gene: TRBJ1-1
CDR3 protein: CASSGTGLITEAFF
CDR3 DNA: TGTGCCAGCAGCGGGACGGGGTTGATCACTGAAGCTTTCTTT

clone size: many
V gene: TRBV9
D gene: TRBD2
J gene: TRBJ2-3
CDR3 protein: CASSEGLAGALDTQYF
CDR3 DNA: TGTGCCAGCAGCGAGGGACTAGCGGGAGCATTGGATACGCAGTATTTT

clone size: many
V gene: TRBV6-1
D gene: .
J gene: TRBJ2-2
CDR3 protein: CASSERGGANTGELFF
CDR3 DNA: TGTGCCAGCAGTGAAAGAGGCGGCGCGAACACCGGGGAGCTGTTTTTT

clone size: .
V gene: TRBV30
D gene: .
J gene: TRBJ1-5
CDR3 protein: CAWSVLTRNQPQHF
CDR3 DNA: TGTGCCTGGAGTGTACTGACAAGAAATCAGCCCCAGCATTTT

clone size: few
V gene: TRBV28
D gene: .
J gene: TRBJ2-2
CDR3 protein: CASSFPGQKNIGELFF
CDR3 DNA: TGTGCCAGCAGTTTCCCCGGACAGAAGAACATCGGGGAGCTGTTTTTT

clone size: many
V gene: TRBV28
D gene: TRBD1
J gene: TRBJ2-2
CDR3 protein: CASTTGATGELFF
CDR3 DNA: TGTGCCAGCACGACAGGGGCGACCGGGGAGCTGTTTTTT